The clone carrying this T cell receptor (beta chain) was seen repeatedly, ten times or more. Other DNA sequences in this specimen translate into the identical CDR3. The data belong to a study of shared clonotypes between healthy human individuals. Healthy adults negative for HIV, lacking recent acute infections or vaccinations, served as donors. There are 15 residues in the CDR3. Germline CDR1 is ENHRY and CDR2 is SYGVKD. The assay was carried out at the deep level. Genomic DNA per cell subset filled all wells of several immunoSEQ plates. When replicate PCRs were run on unsorted PBMC, they used approximately 0.3 ug DNA, tens of thousands of T cell genomes. Repertoires were generated with immunoSEQ multiplex PCR, while TCRdb's copy carries only in-frame clones and drops some. The sample records some 490,000 clones, 65% to 85% being singletons.

What was sequenced was PBMCs. The rearrangement uses TRBV10-3 and TRBJ2-5; 13 bases align to TRBD2. The DNA end is more similar to TRBJ2-7, so the J call may be wrong. The receptor comes from a woman between 40 and 50 years old in good health. Some clones in this sample may be carry-over from other donors' samples. CDR3 protein: CAIRGTSGKPYEQYF. Here the CDR3 DNA reads TGTGCCATCAGGGGGACTAGCGGGAAGCCCTACGAGCAGTACTTC.